This is a list of T cell receptor beta chains from one sample in a study of T cell repertoires in cytomegalovirus infection. A single record per CDR3 protein comes from TCRdb applying MiXCR to the reads. The data hold some 220,000 distinct CDR3 sequences, with about 12% observed a single time. The sample taken for sequencing was PBMCs. The receptors derive from a human donor in good health (CMV status not recorded). Some clones in this sample may be carry-over from other donors' samples. The CDR3 runs from the conserved cysteine through the conserved F or W. The order of the fields is clone size, J gene, D gene, V gene, CDR3 DNA, CDR3 protein. D genes are given only for firm matches. Rows give clone size only sometimes, using once, few, many, or a class for an expanded clone.

few | TRBJ2-3 | TRBD2 | TRBV29-1 | TGCAGCGTGGGACTAGCGGGATATTTAGATACGCAGTATTTT | CSVGLAGYLDTQYF
many | TRBJ1-1 | - | TRBV7-2 | TGTGCCAGCAGCTCACAGGGAGTTAGGACTGAAGCTTTCTTT | CASSSQGVRTEAFF
many | TRBJ1-5 | TRBD1 | TRBV19 | TGTGCCAGTAGTGGGACAGGGCTACAGCCCCAGCATTTT | CASSGTGLQPQHF
- | TRBJ1-1 | TRBD1 | TRBV5-1 | TGCGCCAGCATAGCAGACAGGGCGAACACTGAAGCTTTCTTT | CASIADRANTEAFF
few | TRBJ2-2 | - | TRBV5-5 | TGTGCCAGCAGCTTGGGGCTCGTCGCGAACACCGGGGAGCTGTTTTTT | CASSLGLVANTGELFF
many | TRBJ2-7 | - | TRBV11-2 | TGTGCCAGCAGCTTAGGGGGTGGGGGGCACCCCTACGAGCAGTACTTC | CASSLGGGGHPYEQYF
many | TRBJ1-1 | - | TRBV4-1 | TGCGCCAGCAGCCAAGAGGGCAGGGGTCACACTGAAGCTTTCTTT | CASSQEGRGHTEAFF
many | TRBJ2-6 | TRBD1 | TRBV12-5 | TGTGCTAGTGGTTTGAGGGACAGCCTCTCTGGGGCCAACGTCCTGACTTTC | CASGLRDSLSGANVLTF
few | TRBJ2-5 | - | TRBV6-5 | TGTGCCAGCAGTTACTCTGACCAGACCCAGTACTTC | CASSYSDQTQYF
many | TRBJ2-7 | - | TRBV7-2 | TGTGCCAGCAGCTTAGCCCGGGCCCAGAACGAGCAGTACTTC | CASSLARAQNEQYF